A selection of T cell receptor beta chains follows, all from one sample in a study of regulatory T cells in long-lasting Graves disease. TCRdb called the multiplex PCR reads again in MiXCR, with one record for every CDR3 protein. The sample consists of hundreds of thousands of distinct CDR3 sequences, about a fifth of them appearing once. The sample in question was peripheral blood mononuclear cells (PBMCs), obtained when the disease was refractory, from a patient treated with antithyroid drugs. Source of these receptors: a female donor with Graves disease. Each CDR3 is given with its conserved first and last residue. D genes are given only for firm matches. Only part of the rows carry a size: once, few, many, or a class if the clone is expanded.

clone_size d_call j_call v_call cdr3_nt cdr3_aa
many TRBD2 TRBJ2-5 TRBV7-9 TGTGCCTCAACGTCGGGGGGAGAGACCCAGTACTTC CASTSGGETQYF
. . TRBJ2-5 TRBV5-6 TGTGCCAGCAGCCCCGACCCATTCCAAGAGACCCAGTACTTC CASSPDPFQETQYF
few . TRBJ2-3 TRBV27 TGTGCCAGCAGCCTTACACCTAAGGGGGATACGCAGTATTTT CASSLTPKGDTQYF
few . TRBJ2-7 TRBV20-1 TGCAGTGCTAGAACGGGCCAGGGAAACTACGAGCAGTACTTC CSARTGQGNYEQYF
few . TRBJ1-1 TRBV12-3/TRBV12-4 TGTGCCAGCAGTTTATCAGGCATGAACGCTGAAGCTTTCTTT CASSLSGMNAEAFF
. . TRBJ1-3 TRBV11-2 TGTGCCAGCAGCTTAGGGGGCGACACCATATATTTT CASSLGGDTIYF
. TRBD2 TRBJ2-5 TRBV4-1 TGCGCCAGCAGCCGACTAGCGGGAGATCTGAAGAAAGAGACCCAGTACTTC CASSRLAGDLKKETQYF
. TRBD2 TRBJ2-5 TRBV5-5 TGTGCCAGCAGCTCGGCTGGACTAGCTCAAGAGACCCAGTACTTC CASSSAGLAQETQYF
many . TRBJ1-1 TRBV7-9 TGTGCCAGCAGCTTAAGGGCAGTTGAAGCTTTCTTT CASSLRAVEAFF
many . TRBJ2-5 TRBV3-1 TGTGCCAGCAGCCCCTCCCTACTGAACCAAGAGACCCAGTACTTC CASSPSLLNQETQYF
. . TRBJ2-2 TRBV20-1 TGCAGTGCTAGTTACCAGGGTGACACCGGGGAGCTGTTTTTT CSASYQGDTGELFF
few TRBD2 TRBJ2-3 TRBV12-3/TRBV12-4 TGTGCCAGCACTTTAGCGGGAGGCCTCACAGATACGCAGTATTTT CASTLAGGLTDTQYF
. TRBD2 TRBJ2-2 TRBV7-2 TGTGCCAGCAGCATGATCCTAGCGGTGGGAGTTGGCACCGGGGAGCTGTTTTTT CASSMILAVGVGTGELFF
few TRBD2 TRBJ2-7 TRBV6-2/TRBV6-3 TGTGCCAGCAGGGGTGGACTAGCGGGGAACGAGCAGTACTTC CASRGGLAGNEQYF
few . TRBJ2-5 TRBV30 TGTGCCTGGATGGGTGCGGCCTCTAGGGCCCAGTACTTC CAWMGAASRAQYF
. TRBD1 TRBJ1-5 TRBV20-1 TGCAGTGCCCAACATGGGACAGGCTTAGGCAATCAGCCCCAGCATTTT CSAQHGTGLGNQPQHF
once . TRBJ1-2 TRBV12-3/TRBV12-4 . CATSYGSYGCTF
few . TRBJ2-5 TRBV29-1 TGCAGCGTTGAAGATCTGCTGGCTCAAGAGACCCAGTACTTC CSVEDLLAQETQYF
few . TRBJ1-5 TRBV6-1 TGTGCCAGCAGTCGCGACAGGAAGAATCAGCCCCAGCATTTT CASSRDRKNQPQHF
many TRBD2 TRBJ2-7 TRBV27 TGTGCCAGCAGTCCAGGGACTAGCGGGAGTCCCTACGAGCAGTACTTC CASSPGTSGSPYEQYF
. . TRBJ1-1 TRBV12-3/TRBV12-4 TGTGCCAGCAGTTTGGTGTCAGGAGGGTATGAAGCTTTCTTT CASSLVSGGYEAFF
few . TRBJ2-7 TRBV5-5 TGTGCCAGCAGCTTTAAAGGGCAGAGGTTGGGGTCCTACGAGCAGTACTTC CASSFKGQRLGSYEQYF
many . TRBJ2-7 TRBV28 TGTGCCAGCAGTTTGATGGATAGCTCCTACGAGCAGTACTTC CASSLMDSSYEQYF
few TRBD1 TRBJ1-1 TRBV18 TGTGCCAGCTCCCGTACCGACAGGGCTGAGAACACTGAAGCTTTCTTT CASSRTDRAENTEAFF
once . TRBJ1-1 TRBV6-2/TRBV6-3 TGTGCCAGCAGCCGGATAGCGCTCACTGAAGCTTTCTTT CASSRIALTEAFF
. . TRBJ1-1 TRBV12-3/TRBV12-4 TGTGCCAGCAGTTTGGGCAGAAGTAGCCCTGAAGCTTTCTTT CASSLGRSSPEAFF
few . TRBJ2-4 TRBV10-3 TGTGCCATCAGCCCTTCTGGGGACATTCAGTACTTC CAISPSGDIQYF
few . TRBJ2-4 TRBV28 TGTGCCAGCAGATCAGGGAAAAACATTCAGTACTTC CASRSGKNIQYF
. . TRBJ1-5 TRBV30 TGTGCCTGGAGACCACAGGGATATAGCAATCAGCCCCAGCATTTT CAWRPQGYSNQPQHF
many . TRBJ2-7 TRBV7-8 TGTGCCAGCAGCTTAGGAGGCGGGCAAAGCTCCTACGAGCAGTACTTC CASSLGGGQSSYEQYF
many . TRBJ2-6 TRBV27 TGTGCCAGCAGTTTAGAGGGTTGGCCGAACTCTGGGGCCAACGTCCTGACTTTC CASSLEGWPNSGANVLTF
many . TRBJ2-7 TRBV27 TGTGCCAGCAGTCCGCAAGATTTCTCCTACGAGCAGTACTTC CASSPQDFSYEQYF
few . TRBJ1-2 TRBV19 TGTGCCAGTAGCACTTCCGGTACTAACTATGGCTACACCTTC CASSTSGTNYGYTF
many . TRBJ2-5 TRBV2 TGTGCCAGCAGTGAGAGGGTCCAAGAGACCCAGTACTTC CASSERVQETQYF
many TRBD1 TRBJ2-7 TRBV7-2 TGTGCCAGCAGCTGGGACAGTGGCAGCGAGCAGTACTTC CASSWDSGSEQYF
many TRBD1 TRBJ1-5 TRBV20-1 TGCAGTGCCAGGGACAGTTTTCTTAATCAGCCCCAGCATTTT CSARDSFLNQPQHF
. TRBD1 TRBJ1-5 TRBV6-1 TGTGCCAGCAGGTCAGGGACAGGGCCCCAGCATTTT CASRSGTGPQHF
many . TRBJ2-2 TRBV7-9 TGTGCCAGCAGCTCTACAGGGAACACCGGGGAGCTGTTTTTT CASSSTGNTGELFF
many TRBD1 TRBJ1-5 TRBV28 TGTGCCAGCAAGCCAGGGGGTAATACGGGCAATCAGCCCCAGCATTTT CASKPGGNTGNQPQHF
few . TRBJ1-2 TRBV20-1 TGCAGTGCGAAGTCCTTAAGGGGAACGGGTGGCTACACCTTC CSAKSLRGTGGYTF
many . TRBJ2-2 TRBV2 TGTGCCAGCAGTACGTTTAACACCGGGGAGCTGTTTTTT CASSTFNTGELFF
. . TRBJ2-3 TRBV7-2 TGTGCCAGCAGCGTTGGCAGCACAGATACGCAGTATTTT CASSVGSTDTQYF
few . TRBJ2-7 TRBV5-8 TGTGCCAGCAGCCCACAGGGAAAGACCTACGAGCAGTACTTC CASSPQGKTYEQYF
few . TRBJ1-2 TRBV28 TGTGCCAGCAGCTTGGATCGGTCTAACTATGGCTACACCTTC CASSLDRSNYGYTF